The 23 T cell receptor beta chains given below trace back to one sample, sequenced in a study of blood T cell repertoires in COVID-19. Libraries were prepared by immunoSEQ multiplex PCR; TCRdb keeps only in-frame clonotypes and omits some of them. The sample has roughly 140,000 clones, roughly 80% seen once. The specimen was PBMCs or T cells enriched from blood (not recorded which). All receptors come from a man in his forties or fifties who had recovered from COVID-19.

The DNA for the CDR3 is TGTGCCAGCCGCAGTCAGACAGGAGCACAGGGTAGATATGGCTACACCTTC. Translation gives CASRSQTGAQGRYGYTF. The J gene is TRBJ1-2, the V gene TRBV2, with D possibly TRBD1 on 6 matching bases. Germline CDR1 is SNHLY and CDR2 is FYNNEI. Trimming shortened V by 8 bases and J by 5 bases, and 27 bases separated the two germline ends. CDR3 length equals 17 residues.

This CDR3 reads CASSLKQAAGNSPLHF. The CDR3 DNA reads TGTGCCAGCAGCTTGAAACAGGCCGCGGGGAATTCACCCCTCCACTTT. This rearrangement joins TRBV5-4 to TRBJ1-6, with a possible D match to TRBD1 (5 bases). This CDR3 comprises 16 residues. V shed 1 base and J shed 7 bases, with 15 bases lying between them. Germline-derived CDR1 and CDR2 are SGHNT and YYREEE (reference sequence).

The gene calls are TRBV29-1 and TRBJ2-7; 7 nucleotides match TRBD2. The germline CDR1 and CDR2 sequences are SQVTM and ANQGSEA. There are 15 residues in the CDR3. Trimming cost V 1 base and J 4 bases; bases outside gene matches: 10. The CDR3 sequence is CSVEGGGSGLYEQYF. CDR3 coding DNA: TGCAGCGTTGAAGGGGGGGGAAGTGGTTTGTACGAGCAGTACTTC.

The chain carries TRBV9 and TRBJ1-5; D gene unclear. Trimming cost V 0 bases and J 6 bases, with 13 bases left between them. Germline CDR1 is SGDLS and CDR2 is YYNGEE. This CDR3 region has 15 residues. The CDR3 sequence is CASSVGAGRSQPQHF. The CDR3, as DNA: TGTGCCAGCAGCGTAGGGGCAGGTAGAAGTCAGCCCCAGCATTTT. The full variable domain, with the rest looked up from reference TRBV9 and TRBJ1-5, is DSGVTQTPKHLITATGQRVTLRCSPRSGDLSVYWYQQSLDQGLQFLIQYYNGEERAKGNILERFSAQQFPDLHSELNLSSLELGDSALYFCASSVGAGRSQPQHFGDGTRLSIL.

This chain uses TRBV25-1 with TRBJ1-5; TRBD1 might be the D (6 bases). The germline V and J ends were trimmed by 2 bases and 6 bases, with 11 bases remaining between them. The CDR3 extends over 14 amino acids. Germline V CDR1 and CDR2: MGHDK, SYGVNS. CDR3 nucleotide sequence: TGTGCCAGCAGTGAAACAGGGCATGGTCAGCCCCAGCATTTT. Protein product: CASSETGHGQPQHF.

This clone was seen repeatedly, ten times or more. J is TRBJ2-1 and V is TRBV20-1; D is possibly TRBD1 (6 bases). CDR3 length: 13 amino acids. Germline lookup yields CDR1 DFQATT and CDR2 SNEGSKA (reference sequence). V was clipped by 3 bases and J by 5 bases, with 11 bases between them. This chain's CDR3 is CSASLGADNEQFF. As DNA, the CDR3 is TGCAGTGCTAGTTTGGGGGCCGACAATGAGCAGTTCTTC.

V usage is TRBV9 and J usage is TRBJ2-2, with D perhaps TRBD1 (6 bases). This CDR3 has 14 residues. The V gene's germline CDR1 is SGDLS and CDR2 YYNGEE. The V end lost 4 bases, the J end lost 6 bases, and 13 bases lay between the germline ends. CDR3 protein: CASSTETGAGELFF. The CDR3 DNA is TGTGCCAGCAGCACCGAGACAGGTGCCGGGGAGCTGTTTTTT.

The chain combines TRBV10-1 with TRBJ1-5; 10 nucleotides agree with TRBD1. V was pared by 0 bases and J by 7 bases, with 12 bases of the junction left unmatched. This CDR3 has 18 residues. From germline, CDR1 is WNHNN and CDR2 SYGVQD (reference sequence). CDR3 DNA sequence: TGCGCCAGCAGTGAGTCGGCCTCGGGACAGGGGCTTTGGCAGCCCCAGCATTTT. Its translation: CASSESASGQGLWQPQHF.

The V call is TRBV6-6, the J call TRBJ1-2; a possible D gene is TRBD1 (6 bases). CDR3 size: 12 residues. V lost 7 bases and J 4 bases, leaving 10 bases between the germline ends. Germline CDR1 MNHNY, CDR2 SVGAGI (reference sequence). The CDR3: CASTLQGYGYTF. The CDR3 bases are TGTGCCAGCACCCTACAGGGCTATGGCTACACCTTC.

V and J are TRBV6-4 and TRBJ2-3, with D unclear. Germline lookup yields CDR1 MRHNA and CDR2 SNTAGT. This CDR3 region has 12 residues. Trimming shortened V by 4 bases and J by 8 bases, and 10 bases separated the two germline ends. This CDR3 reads CASSGDSGTQYF. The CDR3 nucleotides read TGTGCCAGCAGTGGAGACTCCGGTACGCAGTATTTT.

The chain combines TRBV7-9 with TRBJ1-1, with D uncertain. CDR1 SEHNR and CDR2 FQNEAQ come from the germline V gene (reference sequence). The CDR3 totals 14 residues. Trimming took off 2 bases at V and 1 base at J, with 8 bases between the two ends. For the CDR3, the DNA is TGTGCCAGCAGCTTAAGTTCAGGGAACACTGAAGCTTTCTTT. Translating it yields CASSLSSGNTEAFF. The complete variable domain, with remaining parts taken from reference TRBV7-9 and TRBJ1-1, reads DTGVSQNPRHKITKRGQNVTFRCDPISEHNRLYWYRQTLGQGPEFLTYFQNEAQLEKSRLLSDRFSAERPKGSFSTLEIQRTEQGDSAMYLCASSLSSGNTEAFFGQGTRLTVV.

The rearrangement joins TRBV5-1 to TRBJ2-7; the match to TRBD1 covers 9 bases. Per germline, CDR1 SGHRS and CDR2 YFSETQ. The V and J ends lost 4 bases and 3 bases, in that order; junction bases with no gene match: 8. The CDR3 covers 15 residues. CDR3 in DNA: TGCGCCAGCAGCAGCGCTGGACAGGGGTTCTACGAGCAGTACTTC. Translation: CASSSAGQGFYEQYF.

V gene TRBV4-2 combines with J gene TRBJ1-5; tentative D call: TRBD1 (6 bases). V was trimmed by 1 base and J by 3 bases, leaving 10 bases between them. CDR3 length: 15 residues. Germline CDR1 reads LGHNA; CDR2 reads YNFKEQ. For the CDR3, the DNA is TGTGCCAGCAGCCAAGCGGACAGCGACAATCAGCCCCAGCATTTT. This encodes CASSQADSDNQPQHF.

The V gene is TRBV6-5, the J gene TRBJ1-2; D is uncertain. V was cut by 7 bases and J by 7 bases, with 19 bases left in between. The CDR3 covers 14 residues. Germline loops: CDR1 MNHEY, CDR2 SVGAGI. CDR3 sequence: CASINNWGVSGYTF. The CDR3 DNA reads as TGTGCCAGCATCAACAACTGGGGAGTCTCTGGCTACACCTTC.

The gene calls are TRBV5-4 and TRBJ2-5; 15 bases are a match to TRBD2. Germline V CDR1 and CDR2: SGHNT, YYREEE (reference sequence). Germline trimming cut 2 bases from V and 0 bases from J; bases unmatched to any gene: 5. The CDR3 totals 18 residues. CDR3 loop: CASSFGTSGGLYQETQYF. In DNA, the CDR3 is TGTGCCAGCAGCTTCGGGACTAGCGGGGGGCTGTACCAAGAGACCCAGTACTTC.

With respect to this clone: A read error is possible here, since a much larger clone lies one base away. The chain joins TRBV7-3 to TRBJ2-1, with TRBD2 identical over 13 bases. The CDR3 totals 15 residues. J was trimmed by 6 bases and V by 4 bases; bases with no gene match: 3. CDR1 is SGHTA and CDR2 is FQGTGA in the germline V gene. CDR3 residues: CASSWTSGGGNEQFF. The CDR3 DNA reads TGTGCCAGCAGCTGGACTAGCGGGGGTGGCAATGAGCAGTTCTTC.

The chain's CDR3 is CASSSGQGGNEQYF. The DNA of the CDR3 is TGTGCCAGCAGCTCGGGACAGGGGGGGAACGAGCAGTACTTC. The chain couples TRBV7-3 to TRBJ2-7; TRBD1 matches 11 bases. V was clipped by 4 bases and J by 5 bases; unmatched bases: 4. Germline values: CDR1 SGHTA, CDR2 FQGTGA. CDR3 length: 14 residues.

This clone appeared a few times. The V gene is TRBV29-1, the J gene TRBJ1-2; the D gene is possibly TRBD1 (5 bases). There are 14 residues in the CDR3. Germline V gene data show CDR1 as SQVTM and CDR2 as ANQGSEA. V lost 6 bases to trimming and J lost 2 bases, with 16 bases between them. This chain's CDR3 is CSVDNRASNYGYTF. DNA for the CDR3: TGCAGCGTGGACAACAGAGCTTCAAACTATGGCTACACCTTC.

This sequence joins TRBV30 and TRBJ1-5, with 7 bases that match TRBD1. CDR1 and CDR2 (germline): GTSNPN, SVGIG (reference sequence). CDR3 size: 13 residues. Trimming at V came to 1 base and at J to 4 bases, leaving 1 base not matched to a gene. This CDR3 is CAWSGGQNQPQHF. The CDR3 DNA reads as TGTGCCTGGAGTGGGGGACAGAATCAGCCCCAGCATTTT.

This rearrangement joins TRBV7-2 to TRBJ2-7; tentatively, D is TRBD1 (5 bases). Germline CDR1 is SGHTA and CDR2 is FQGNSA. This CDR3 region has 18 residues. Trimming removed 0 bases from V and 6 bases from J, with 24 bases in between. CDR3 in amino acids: CASSLAMGRGHGPREQYF. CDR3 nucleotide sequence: TGTGCCAGCAGCTTAGCGATGGGTAGGGGCCATGGGCCTCGCGAGCAGTACTTC.

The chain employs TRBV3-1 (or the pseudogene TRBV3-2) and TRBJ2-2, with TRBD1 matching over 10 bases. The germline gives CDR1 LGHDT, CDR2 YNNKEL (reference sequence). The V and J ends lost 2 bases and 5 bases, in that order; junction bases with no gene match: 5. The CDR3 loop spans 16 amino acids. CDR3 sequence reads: CASSQPDRGRTGELFF. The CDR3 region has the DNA TGTGCCAGCAGCCAACCTGACAGGGGGCGGACCGGGGAGCTGTTTTTT.

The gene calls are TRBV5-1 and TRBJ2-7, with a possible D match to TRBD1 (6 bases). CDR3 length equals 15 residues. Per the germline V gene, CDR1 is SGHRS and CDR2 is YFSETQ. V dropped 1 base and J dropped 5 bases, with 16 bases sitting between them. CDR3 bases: TGCGCCAGCAGCTTGCAGGGGAGTGATCTAGACGAGCAGTACTTC. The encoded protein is CASSLQGSDLDEQYF.

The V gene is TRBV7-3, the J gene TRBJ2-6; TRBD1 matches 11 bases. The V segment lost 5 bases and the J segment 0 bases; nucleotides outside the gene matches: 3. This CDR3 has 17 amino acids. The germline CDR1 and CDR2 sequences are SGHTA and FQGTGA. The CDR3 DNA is TGTGCCAGCAGCAGGACAGGGGGCGTCTCTGGGGCCAACGTCCTGACTTTC. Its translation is CASSRTGGVSGANVLTF.